This T cell receptor (beta chain) was sequenced during a study of T-cell memory formation after mild COVID-19. For this clonotype: No antigen is known for it.

With 5 bases clipped from V and 2 bases from J, the junction kept 8 bases outside the gene matches. Germline CDR1 and CDR2: SGHTA and FQGNSA. The CDR3 is made up of 17 amino acids. It was 5'RACE with constant-segment primers that produced the TCR alpha and TCR beta cDNA libraries, which carried sample barcodes and UMIs. TCRdb itself ran the 5' RACE reads through MiXCR, one entry per CDR3 protein. The data hold 250,000 to 350,000 distinct CDR3 sequences, with roughly 15% observed a single time. Whole-study findings and limits: Within pre-infection memory, some responding clones were found, suggesting cross-reactive memory joined. Among clones contracting day 15 to 85, CD4/CD8 was balanced, whereas later expanders leaned CD4+.

The receptor was isolated from a man younger than 35 who had mild COVID-19 (a few samples of this study predate the infection). Cell type and time point are not known. The V gene is TRBV7-2, the J gene TRBJ2-3; 12 bases line up with TRBD2. Sequenced material: PBMCs or a T cell subset sorted from them (not recorded which). This chain's CDR3 is CASSTRLAGEPTDTQYF. The CDR3 coding sequence is TGTGCCAGCAGCACGAGACTAGCGGGGGAACCCACAGATACGCAGTATTTT.